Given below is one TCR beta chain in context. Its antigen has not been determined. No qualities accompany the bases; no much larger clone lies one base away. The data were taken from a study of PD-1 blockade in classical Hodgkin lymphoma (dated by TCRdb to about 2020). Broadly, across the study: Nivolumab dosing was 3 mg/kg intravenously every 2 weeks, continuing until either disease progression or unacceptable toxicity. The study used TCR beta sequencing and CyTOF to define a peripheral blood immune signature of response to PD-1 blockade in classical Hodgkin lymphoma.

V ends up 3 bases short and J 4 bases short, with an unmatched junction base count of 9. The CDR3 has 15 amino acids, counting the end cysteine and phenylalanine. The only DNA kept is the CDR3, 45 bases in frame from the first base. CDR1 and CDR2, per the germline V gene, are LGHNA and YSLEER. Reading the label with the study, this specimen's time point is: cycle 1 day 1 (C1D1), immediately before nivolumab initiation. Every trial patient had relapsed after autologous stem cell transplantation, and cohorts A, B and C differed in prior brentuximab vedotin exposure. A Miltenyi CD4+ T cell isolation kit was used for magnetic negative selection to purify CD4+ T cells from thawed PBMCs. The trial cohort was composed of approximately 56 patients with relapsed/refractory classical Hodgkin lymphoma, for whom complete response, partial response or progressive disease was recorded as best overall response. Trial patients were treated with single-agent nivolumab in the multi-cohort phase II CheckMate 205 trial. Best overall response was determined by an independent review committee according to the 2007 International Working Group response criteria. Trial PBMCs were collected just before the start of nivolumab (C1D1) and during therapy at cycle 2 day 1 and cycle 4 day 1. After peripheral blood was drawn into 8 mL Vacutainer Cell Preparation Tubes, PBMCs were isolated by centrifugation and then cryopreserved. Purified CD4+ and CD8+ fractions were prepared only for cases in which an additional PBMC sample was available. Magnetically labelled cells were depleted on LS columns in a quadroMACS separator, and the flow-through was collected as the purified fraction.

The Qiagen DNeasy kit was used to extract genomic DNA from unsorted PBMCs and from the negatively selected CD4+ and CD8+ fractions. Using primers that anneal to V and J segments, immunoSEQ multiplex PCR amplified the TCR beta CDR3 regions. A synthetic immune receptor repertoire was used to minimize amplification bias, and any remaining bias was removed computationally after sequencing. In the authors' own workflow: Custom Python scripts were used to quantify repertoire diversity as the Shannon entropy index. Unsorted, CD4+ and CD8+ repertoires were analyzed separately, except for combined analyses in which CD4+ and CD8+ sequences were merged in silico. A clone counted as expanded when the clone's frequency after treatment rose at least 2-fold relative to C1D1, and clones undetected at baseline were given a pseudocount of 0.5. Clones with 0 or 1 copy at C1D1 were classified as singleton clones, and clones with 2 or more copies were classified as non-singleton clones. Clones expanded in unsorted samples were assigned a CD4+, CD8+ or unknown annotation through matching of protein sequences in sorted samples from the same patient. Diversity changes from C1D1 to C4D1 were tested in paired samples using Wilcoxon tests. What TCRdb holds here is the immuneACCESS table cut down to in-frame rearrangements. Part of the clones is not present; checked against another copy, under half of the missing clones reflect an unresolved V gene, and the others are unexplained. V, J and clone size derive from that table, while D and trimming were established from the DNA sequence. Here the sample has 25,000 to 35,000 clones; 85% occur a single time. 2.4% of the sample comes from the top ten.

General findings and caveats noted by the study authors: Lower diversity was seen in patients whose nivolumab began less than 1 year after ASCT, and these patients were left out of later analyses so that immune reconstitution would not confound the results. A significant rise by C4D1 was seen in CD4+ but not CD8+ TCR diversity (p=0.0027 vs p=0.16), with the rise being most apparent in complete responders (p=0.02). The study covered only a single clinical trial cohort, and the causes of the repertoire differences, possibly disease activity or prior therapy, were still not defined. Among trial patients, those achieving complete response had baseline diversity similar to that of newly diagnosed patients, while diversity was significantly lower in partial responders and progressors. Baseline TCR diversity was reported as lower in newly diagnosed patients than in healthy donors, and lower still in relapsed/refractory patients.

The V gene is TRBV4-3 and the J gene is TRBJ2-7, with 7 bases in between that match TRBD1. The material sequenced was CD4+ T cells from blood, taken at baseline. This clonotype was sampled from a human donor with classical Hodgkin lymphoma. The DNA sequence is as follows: TGCGCCAGCAGCCATGCCGTCTTACAGGGGTACGAGCAGTACTTC. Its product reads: CASSHAVLQGYEQYF.